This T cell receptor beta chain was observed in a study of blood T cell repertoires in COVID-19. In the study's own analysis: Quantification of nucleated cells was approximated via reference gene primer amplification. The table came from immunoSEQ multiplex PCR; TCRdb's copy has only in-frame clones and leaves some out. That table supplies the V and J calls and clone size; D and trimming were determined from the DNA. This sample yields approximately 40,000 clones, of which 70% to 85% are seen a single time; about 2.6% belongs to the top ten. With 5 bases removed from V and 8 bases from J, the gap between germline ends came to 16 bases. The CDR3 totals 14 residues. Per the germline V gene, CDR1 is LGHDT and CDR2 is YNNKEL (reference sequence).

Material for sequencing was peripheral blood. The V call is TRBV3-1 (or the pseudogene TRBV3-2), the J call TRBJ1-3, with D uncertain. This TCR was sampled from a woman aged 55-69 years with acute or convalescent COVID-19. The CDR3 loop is CASSSRVALDTIYF. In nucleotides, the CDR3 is TGTGCCAGCAGCTCCCGTGTTGCACTGGACACCATATATTTT.